The 16 T cell receptor beta chains below come from one sample, sequenced in a study of shared clonotypes between healthy human individuals. Repertoires were generated with immunoSEQ multiplex PCR, while TCRdb's copy carries only in-frame clones and drops some. The sample lists 950,000 to 1,300,000 clones, around 76% occurring once. Sequencing input: memory CD4+ T cells sorted from blood. Subset: CD45RA-negative fraction. These receptor sequences come from a young man in good health.

The chain combines TRBV27 with TRBJ2-5; D remains unclear. Germline V gene sequence: CDR1 MNHEY, CDR2 SMNVEV (reference sequence). The CDR3 is made up of 13 amino acids. V was cut by 3 bases and J by 5 bases, with 10 bases left in between. CDR3 loop: CASSFSESETQYF. For the CDR3, the DNA is TGTGCCAGCAGTTTTAGTGAATCGGAGACCCAGTACTTC.

The chain has TRBV7-6 and TRBJ2-2; D uncertain. The CDR3 has 15 amino acids. Germline assignment: CDR1 SGHVS and CDR2 FNYEAQ. With 4 bases removed from V and 1 base from J, the gap between germline ends came to 10 bases. CDR3 sequence (DNA): TGTGCCAGCAGCTCCGGACGGTTGAACACCGGGGAGCTGTTTTTT. Residues: CASSSGRLNTGELFF.

The chain has TRBV12-5 and TRBJ2-2; no clear D gene. The CDR3 sequence is 12 residues long. V was shortened by 1 base and J by 7 bases, with 4 bases between the two germline ends. Germline lookup yields CDR1 LGHNT and CDR2 FRNRAP. The CDR3 bases are TGTGCTAGTGGTTTGGATGGCGGGGAGCTGTTTTTT. Its translation is CASGLDGGELFF.

The chain joins TRBV11-2 to TRBJ1-1; D possibly corresponds to TRBD1 (5 bases). Per germline, CDR1 SGHAT and CDR2 FQNNGV. The CDR3 sequence is 14 residues long. V lost 3 bases to trimming and J lost 0 bases, with 8 bases between them. CDR3 sequence (DNA): TGTGCCAGCAGCTTCGGGGCTATGAACACTGAAGCTTTCTTT. Translated, it gives CASSFGAMNTEAFF.

The CDR3: CASSQDLAGNTIYF. The CDR3 DNA sequence: TGCGCCAGCAGCCAAGACCTGGCCGGAAACACCATATATTTT. The rearrangement joins TRBV4-3 to TRBJ1-3; D is unclear. V lost 0 bases and J 4 bases, leaving 7 bases between the germline ends. Germline V gene lookup returns CDR1 LGHNA and CDR2 YSLEER. This CDR3 contains 14 residues.

This chain uses TRBV10-3 with TRBJ1-4, with TRBD1 identical over 11 bases. The J segment lost 1 base and the V segment lost 11 bases, leaving 3 bases of the junction unmatched. Germline CDR1 reads ENHRY; CDR2 reads SYGVKD. The CDR3 extends over 14 amino acids. The CDR3 loop is CAVGTGGTNEKLFF. CDR3 in DNA: TGTGCCGTCGGGACAGGGGGAACTAATGAAAAACTGTTTTTT.

The V call is TRBV29-1, the J call TRBJ2-6, with unresolved D. Trimming shortened V by 6 bases and J by 2 bases, and 8 bases separated the two germline ends. Germline CDR1 SQVTM, CDR2 ANQGSEA. The CDR3 has 13 residues. As DNA, the CDR3 is TGCAGCGTGTGGGTGGCTGGGGCCAACGTCCTGACTTTC. The encoded protein is CSVWVAGANVLTF.

This clone occurred many times. The V and J genes are TRBV6-5 and TRBJ1-1, with TRBD1 as a possible D gene (5 bases). The germline V gene encodes CDR1 MNHEY and CDR2 SVGAGI. Trimming took 10 bases from V and 0 from J, leaving 12 bases between them. This CDR3 is built from 13 residues. DNA of the CDR3: TGTGCCACTACCTGGGGGGTGAACACTGAAGCTTTCTTT. This gives the protein CATTWGVNTEAFF.

V and J are TRBV5-6 and TRBJ2-5; no clear D. V was clipped by 4 bases and J by 4 bases, with 17 bases between them. The CDR3 has 15 amino acids. Germline values: CDR1 SGHDT, CDR2 YYEEEE. CDR3 in DNA: TGTGCCAGCAGCCCTACACGCCAGATCATAGAGACCCAGTACTTC. Translating it yields CASSPTRQIIETQYF.

Only a few counts were recorded for this clone. This rearrangement joins TRBV11-2 to TRBJ2-6, with D possibly being TRBD2 (6 bases). V was cut by 5 bases and J by 1 base, with 15 bases left in between. The CDR3 length is 17 residues. From germline, CDR1 is SGHAT and CDR2 FQNNGV. The CDR3 loop is CASSPRDSFSGANVLTF. CDR3 sequence (DNA): TGTGCCAGCAGCCCTCGGGACTCATTTTCTGGGGCCAACGTCCTGACTTTC.

The CDR3 nucleotides are TGTGCCAGCAGTTACTCAACGGGACAAGCTTTCTTT. This sequence encodes CASSYSTGQAFF. J is TRBJ1-1 and V is TRBV6-5; TRBD1 is a possible D gene (5 bases). Between the trimmed V and J ends, which lost 0 bases and 9 bases, there was a span of 8 bases. The CDR3 sequence is 12 residues long. The V gene's germline CDR1 is MNHEY and CDR2 SVGAGI.

On this clone: The germline gene is not matched at one end of the junction; a read error may be the cause. The gene calls are TRBV5-5 and TRBJ1-1; TRBD1 is a possible D gene (6 bases). The CDR3 spans 13 residues. Germline lookup yields CDR1 SGHKS and CDR2 YYEKEE (reference sequence). The CDR3 DNA follows: TGTGCCAGCAACACTGAGGGGGGCGCGAAAGTGATCTTT. Translation: CASNTEGGAKVIF.

V and J are TRBV2 and TRBJ2-5, with 10 nucleotides matching TRBD2. V lost 1 base, J lost 5 bases, and 10 bases stayed unmatched. The CDR3 totals 17 residues. CDR1 SNHLY and CDR2 FYNNEI come from the germline V gene. CDR3 protein: CASSEVRSSGSRETQYF. The CDR3 DNA is TGTGCCAGCAGTGAAGTTAGGTCTAGCGGGAGTCGGGAGACCCAGTACTTC.

Turning to this clone: A much larger clone is a single base away; this may be a read error. Distinct nucleotide sequences in the sample also encode this CDR3. The J gene is TRBJ1-1, the V gene TRBV6-5; D not certain. There are 13 residues in the CDR3. CDR1 is MNHEY, CDR2 SVGAGI, per germline. CDR3 in amino acids: CASITPSGTEAFF. The CDR3 nucleotides read TGTGCCAGCATCACCCCCAGTGGAACTGAAGCCTTCTTT.

The rearrangement links TRBV5-1 to TRBJ2-5; a possible D gene is TRBD2 (6 bases). The CDR3 is 15 residues long. Germline V gives CDR1 SGHRS, CDR2 YFSETQ. V gave up 2 bases and J gave up 1 base, with 12 bases separating them. In DNA, the CDR3 is TGCGCCAGCAGCTTTTTTCCGGGGGTCCAAGAGACCCAGTACTTC. Its protein product is CASSFFPGVQETQYF.

This chain uses TRBV5-1 with TRBJ2-7; the match to TRBD1 covers 11 bases. Losses at the gene ends were 3 bases for V and 1 base for J; bases not matched to a gene: 6. CDR3 size: 16 residues. Germline loops: CDR1 SGHRS, CDR2 YFSETQ. The CDR3 sequence: CASSYGTGGSSYEQYF. In DNA form, the CDR3 reads TGCGCCAGCAGCTACGGGACAGGGGGGTCTTCCTACGAGCAGTACTTC.